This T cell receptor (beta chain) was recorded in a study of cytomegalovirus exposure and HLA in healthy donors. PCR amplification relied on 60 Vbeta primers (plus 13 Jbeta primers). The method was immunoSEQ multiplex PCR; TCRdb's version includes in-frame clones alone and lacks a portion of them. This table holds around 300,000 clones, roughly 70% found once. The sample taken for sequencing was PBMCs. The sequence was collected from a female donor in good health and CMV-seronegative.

This CDR3 reads CASSFIGQGASEQFF. DNA for the CDR3: TGTGCCAGCAGCTTCATCGGACAGGGGGCGAGTGAGCAGTTCTTC. The chain carries TRBV5-4 and TRBJ2-1, with TRBD1 identical over 11 bases. V dropped 2 bases and J dropped 9; count of bases not matched to a gene: 7. The CDR3 sequence is 15 residues long. Germline assignment: CDR1 SGHNT and CDR2 YYREEE (reference sequence).